A single sample gave rise to the 23 T cell receptor beta chains below, sequenced in a study of beta chain features in type 1 diabetes. cDNA synthesis used the whole RNA isolate, giving expressed TCRB sequences. The assay was immunoSEQ multiplex PCR, and TCRdb's table has in-frame clones only and misses some. The sample gives 200,000 to 300,000 clones, 12% to 15% of which show up once; more than 0.025% is in the top ten. Material: naive CD4+ T cells from blood. Receptors were obtained from a woman aged 40 to 50 in good health.

The genes are TRBV7-2 and TRBJ2-2, with D perhaps TRBD1 (6 bases). The CDR3 consists of 16 residues. CDR1 is SGHTA and CDR2 is FQGNSA in the germline V gene. The V end lost 7 bases, the J end lost 6 bases, and 21 bases lay between the germline ends. CDR3 sequence reads: CASTSWGPSEAGELFF. The CDR3 coding sequence is TGTGCCAGCACCTCGTGGGGGCCGTCCGAGGCCGGGGAGCTGTTTTTT.

This clone was observed a handful of times. The chain employs TRBV7-6 and TRBJ2-3; TRBD2 matches 7 bases. V lost 2 bases, J lost 1 base, and 9 bases stayed unmatched. CDR1 and CDR2 from the germline V gene are SGHVS and FNYEAQ. CDR3 length: 17 amino acids. CDR3 sequence: CASSLIGAGVGTDTQYF. The DNA for the CDR3 is TGTGCCAGCAGCTTAATTGGTGCGGGAGTGGGCACAGATACGCAGTATTTT.

The chain uses TRBV19 and TRBJ1-5; D gene unclear. This CDR3 region has 15 residues. The V end lost 1 base, the J end lost 4 bases, and 11 bases lay between the germline ends. Germline CDR1 LNHDA, CDR2 SQIVND (reference sequence). The DNA for the CDR3 is TGTGCCAGTAGTATAGTAGCTGTAGGTAATCAGCCCCAGCATTTT. It translates to CASSIVAVGNQPQHF.

This clone was counted many times. The chain combines TRBV29-1 with TRBJ1-5; 9 nucleotides agree with TRBD1. The CDR3 loop spans 12 amino acids. CDR1 is SQVTM and CDR2 is ANQGSEA in the germline V gene. Trimming took 7 bases from V and 7 from J; bases not matched to a gene: 5. CDR3 protein: CSARQGGQPQHF. DNA of the CDR3: TGCAGCGCCAGACAGGGGGGCCAGCCCCAGCATTTT. The entire variable domain, with the rest obtained from reference TRBV29-1 and TRBJ1-5, is as follows: SAVISQKPSRDICQRGTSLTIQCQVDSQVTMMFWYRQQPGQSLTLIATANQGSEATYESGFVIDKFPISRPNLTFSTLTVSNMSPEDSSIYLCSARQGGQPQHFGDGTRLSIL.

The chain is built from TRBV19 and TRBJ2-7; TRBD1 matches 10 bases. The germline V gene encodes CDR1 LNHDA and CDR2 SQIVND (reference sequence). With 6 bases clipped from V and 0 bases from J, the junction kept 8 bases outside the gene matches. The CDR3 is 16 residues long. The CDR3 loop reads CASSSRGDRGSYEQYF. The CDR3, as DNA: TGTGCCAGTAGCTCCCGAGGGGACAGGGGCTCCTACGAGCAGTACTTC.

A few counts support this clone. The V and J genes are TRBV6-5 and TRBJ1-2; D is unclear. Germline CDR1 reads MNHEY; CDR2 reads SVGAGI. This CDR3 is 9 amino acids long. V lost 6 bases to trimming and J lost 11 bases, with 7 bases between them. CDR3 DNA: TGTGCCAGCAGCCCCCCTTACACCTTC. This codes for CASSPPYTF.

This clone was seen a handful of times. V gene TRBV6-5 combines with J gene TRBJ2-7; D possibly corresponds to TRBD1 (5 bases). The CDR3 sequence is 14 residues long. Germline-derived CDR1 and CDR2 are MNHEY and SVGAGI. Trimming pared 8 bases from V and 2 bases from J, leaving 16 bases between. The CDR3 region has the DNA TGTGCCAGCGCCTCCTCCCAGGGTGCCTACGAGCAGTACTTC. It translates to CASASSQGAYEQYF.

In its sample, this clone was seen a few times. This chain connects TRBV6-5 to TRBJ2-1; 7 bases fit TRBD1. There are 15 residues in the CDR3. V gave up 6 bases and J gave up 0 bases; unmatched junction bases: 5. In germline, CDR1 is MNHEY, CDR2 SVGAGI. The CDR3 protein is CASSLDRDSYNEQFF. CDR3 nucleotides: TGTGCCAGCAGCCTTGACAGGGACTCCTACAATGAGCAGTTCTTC.

This clone occurred a few times. The chain couples TRBV5-5 to TRBJ2-3; 8 bases match TRBD1. V shed 4 bases and J 2 bases; nucleotides not matched to a gene: 3. CDR1 is SGHKS and CDR2 is YYEKEE in the germline V gene (reference sequence). The CDR3 runs 14 residues. CDR3 in amino acids: CASSVDRDTDTQYF. The CDR3 DNA reads TGTGCCAGCAGCGTGGACAGGGACACAGATACGCAGTATTTT.

The rearrangement joins TRBV7-9 to TRBJ1-2; possible D gene TRBD1, 6 bases. CDR3 length: 13 residues. V gave up 7 bases and J gave up 2 bases, with 11 bases separating them. Germline V CDR1 and CDR2: SEHNR, FQNEAQ (reference sequence). CDR3 amino acids: CASTTTGNYGYTF. CDR3 DNA sequence: TGTGCCAGCACTACTACAGGGAACTATGGCTACACCTTC.

This clone showed up just a few times. The rearrangement uses TRBV5-6 and TRBJ1-6; TRBD1 is a possible D gene (5 bases). CDR1 is SGHDT and CDR2 is YYEEEE in the germline V gene. The CDR3 loop spans 12 amino acids. Trimming left V 3 bases short and J 13 bases short, with 11 bases between. The CDR3 coding sequence is TGTGCCAGCAGCTCGGGGGTAGGGCCCCTCCACTTT. Its protein is CASSSGVGPLHF.

This clone was recorded a few times. Other DNA variants within this sample encode the same CDR3. The V gene is TRBV6-6, the J gene TRBJ2-7; possibly TRBD2 for D (5 bases). The CDR3 contains 13 residues. The germline V gene encodes CDR1 MNHNY and CDR2 SVGAGI (reference sequence). Trimming pared 2 bases from V and 3 bases from J, leaving 8 bases between. The CDR3 region has the DNA TGTGCCAGCAGTTACGGAGGCAGCTACGAGCAGTACTTC. It specifies CASSYGGSYEQYF.

There are a few counts of this clone. V gene TRBV9 combines with J gene TRBJ2-5; 7 nucleotides agree with TRBD2. This CDR3 has 16 amino acids. V was clipped by 0 bases and J by 2 bases; unmatched bases: 7. Germline lookup yields CDR1 SGDLS and CDR2 YYNGEE. In DNA, the CDR3 is TGTGCCAGCAGCGTAGCCAGCGGGATAAGACAAGAGACCCAGTACTTC. Residues: CASSVASGIRQETQYF.

The rearrangement joins TRBV21-1 to TRBJ2-1; TRBD1 reflects the table's D call only, with no check against the DNA. TRBV21-1 is annotated as a pseudogene. This CDR3 has 15 amino acids. CDR3 coding DNA: TGTGCCAGCAGCAAAGGGGCGAGCTCCTACAATGAGCAGTTCTTC. Translated: CASSKGASSYNEQFF.

V usage is TRBV28 and J usage is TRBJ1-2, with 8 bases identical to TRBD1. Germline assignment: CDR1 MDHEN and CDR2 SYDVKM. This CDR3 spans 14 amino acids. With V trimmed by 6 bases and J by 8 bases, 11 bases remained unmatched. In nucleotides, the CDR3 is TGTGCCAGCAGGAACCCGGGACAGGAAATCGGCTACACCTTC. It codes for CASRNPGQEIGYTF.

This clone was seen more than once but under ten times. The chain employs TRBV7-9 and TRBJ2-1, with TRBD1 identical over 11 bases. The CDR3 runs to 16 residues. Germline-derived CDR1 and CDR2 are SEHNR and FQNEAQ (reference sequence). After removal of 5 bases from V and 5 bases from J, the junction contained 8 bases not matched to a gene. This CDR3 is CASSRALGQGDNEQFF. For the CDR3, the DNA is TGTGCCAGCAGCAGGGCTTTGGGACAGGGGGACAATGAGCAGTTCTTC. Drawing the rest from reference TRBV7-9 and TRBJ2-1, the complete variable domain is DTGVSQNPRHKITKRGQNVTFRCDPISEHNRLYWYRQTLGQGPEFLTYFQNEAQLEKSRLLSDRFSAERPKGSFSTLEIQRTEQGDSAMYLCASSRALGQGDNEQFFGPGTRLTVL.

The gene calls are TRBV2 and TRBJ2-7; D is undetermined. CDR1 is SNHLY, CDR2 FYNNEI, per germline. The CDR3 covers 14 residues. V lost 4 bases and J lost 4, with 14 bases in between. The CDR3 reads CASSAGAGAYEQYF. The CDR3 nucleotides are TGTGCCAGCAGTGCTGGTGCCGGAGCGTACGAGCAGTACTTC.

V is TRBV27 and J is TRBJ2-5; possible D gene TRBD1, 5 bases. Trimming took off 1 base at V and 2 bases at J, with 11 bases between the two ends. The CDR3 contains 15 residues. Looked up from germline, CDR1 is MNHEY and CDR2 is SMNVEV (reference sequence). CDR3 in DNA: TGTGCCAGCAGTTTATGGTTGGCAGGGCAAGAGACCCAGTACTTC. Amino acid sequence: CASSLWLAGQETQYF.

Points on this clone: The same CDR3 arises from other DNA sequences in this sample as well. The chain recombines TRBV2 with TRBJ2-7; no firm D call. Germline CDR1 SNHLY, CDR2 FYNNEI. CDR3 length equals 12 residues. V lost 6 bases to trimming and J lost 2 bases, with 8 bases between them. CDR3 loop: CASSDSPYEQYF. CDR3 DNA: TGTGCCAGCAGCGACTCCCCCTACGAGCAGTACTTC.

Details on this clone: The sample holds other DNA sequences that translate to the same CDR3. The chain combines TRBV7-2 with TRBJ2-7; D is undetermined. The V end lost 1 base, the J end lost 1 base, and 8 bases lay between the germline ends. The germline V gene encodes CDR1 SGHTA and CDR2 FQGNSA. The CDR3 has 14 amino acids. The CDR3 loop reads CASSLVPSSYEQYF. The CDR3 DNA follows: TGTGCCAGCAGCTTAGTACCGAGTTCCTACGAGCAGTACTTC.

This chain's CDR3 is CASSGGQGIDGYTF. In nucleotides, the CDR3 is TGTGCCAGCAGTGGGGGACAGGGGATTGATGGCTACACCTTC. The chain recombines TRBV6-6 with TRBJ1-2, with 10 bases that match TRBD1. V lost 5 bases, J lost 6 bases, and 6 bases stayed unmatched. The CDR3 has 14 amino acids. CDR1 is MNHNY and CDR2 is SVGAGI in the germline V gene (reference sequence).

V usage is TRBV2 and J usage is TRBJ2-1, with unresolved D. V shed 2 bases and J shed 7 bases, with 12 bases lying between them. There are 14 residues in the CDR3. CDR1 and CDR2 from the germline V gene are SNHLY and FYNNEI. CDR3 sequence reads: CASSERGSWNEQFF. The CDR3 DNA reads as TGTGCCAGCAGTGAAAGAGGATCGTGGAATGAGCAGTTCTTC.

V usage is TRBV9 and J usage is TRBJ2-7, with D possibly TRBD1 on 6 matching bases. Germline CDR1 and CDR2: SGDLS and YYNGEE. Trimming shortened V by 0 bases and J by 3 bases, and 19 bases separated the two germline ends. This CDR3 is 17 amino acids long. The CDR3 loop is CASSVESPGHLNYEQYF. CDR3 nucleotide sequence: TGTGCCAGCAGCGTAGAATCCCCGGGACACTTAAACTACGAGCAGTACTTC.